One and the same sample provided the 30 T cell receptor beta chains below, sequenced in a study of neurological immune-mediated disorders. TCRdb processed the 5' RACE reads anew with MiXCR; each CDR3 protein has one entry. The data contain 48,000 or so distinct CDR3 sequences, around 10% of them singletons. Sequencing was done on a sample of PBMCs. The receptors were gathered from a woman in her 40s with HTLV-1-associated myelopathy (HAM/TSP).

This clonotype was detected ten times or more. The chain is built from TRBV27 and TRBJ2-3, with TRBD2 matching over 12 bases. The germline CDR1 and CDR2 sequences are MNHEY and SMNVEV (reference sequence). The CDR3 consists of 16 residues. Germline trimming cut 6 bases from V and 6 bases from J; bases unmatched to any gene: 10. For the CDR3, the DNA is TGTGCCAGCAGGCGACTAGCGGGGGCCCCATGGGATACGCAGTATTTT. Translation: CASRRLAGAPWDTQYF.

The sample holds many counts of this clonotype. The chain combines TRBV5-1 with TRBJ2-7; 8 bases match TRBD2. The CDR3 is 14 amino acids. The V and J ends lost 4 bases and 2 bases, in that order; junction bases with no gene match: 5. Per the germline V gene, CDR1 is SGHRS and CDR2 is YFSETQ. The CDR3, as DNA: TGCGCCAGCAGCCCGGGAGGGCAGACCTACGAGCAGTACTTC. Amino acids: CASSPGGQTYEQYF.

A few counts support this clonotype. The rearrangement joins TRBV12-3 or TRBV12-4 to TRBJ2-5; D not certain. Trimming stripped 0 bases from V and 2 bases from J, with 7 bases between. The CDR3 is made up of 14 amino acids. The CDR3 spells CASSLALLQETQYF. CDR3 nucleotides: TGTGCCAGCAGTTTAGCTCTGTTACAAGAGACCCAGTACTTC.

This clonotype appeared many times. V and J are TRBV28 and TRBJ1-6; TRBD1 aligns across 7 bases. The length of the CDR3 is 14 residues. CDR1 is MDHEN, CDR2 SYDVKM, per germline. V trimming: 4 bases; J trimming: 7 bases; junction bases outside the gene matches: 4. CDR3 DNA sequence: TGTGCCAGCAGTTCGGGACAGAAGAATTCACCCCTCCACTTT. Translating gives CASSSGQKNSPLHF.

This clonotype was seen ten or more times. The chain recombines TRBV10-3 with TRBJ1-2; D perhaps matches TRBD1 (6 bases). The CDR3 is 15 amino acids. Germline loops: CDR1 ENHRY, CDR2 SYGVKD. V lost 4 bases and J lost 4, with 16 bases in between. The CDR3 loop reads CAISVLQGLGYGYTF. CDR3 coding DNA: TGTGCCATCAGTGTACTACAGGGCCTTGGCTATGGCTACACCTTC.

This clonotype was observed many times. The chain combines TRBV7-2 with TRBJ2-4; the match to TRBD2 covers 7 bases. Germline V gene sequence: CDR1 SGHTA, CDR2 FQGNSA. The J segment lost 1 base and the V segment lost 2 bases, leaving 23 bases of the junction unmatched. The CDR3 is 22 amino acids. The CDR3 here is CASSLWSVAGRGNAGAKNIQYF. The DNA of the CDR3 is TGTGCCAGCAGCTTATGGTCCGTGGCGGGGCGGGGGAACGCGGGGGCCAAAAACATTCAGTACTTC.

There are many counts of this clonotype. The chain employs TRBV5-1 and TRBJ2-7, with 9 bases fitting TRBD1. Trimming at V came to 4 bases and at J to 7 bases, leaving 9 bases not matched to a gene. The CDR3 sequence is 14 residues long. The germline gives CDR1 SGHRS, CDR2 YFSETQ. The DNA for the CDR3 is TGCGCCAGCAGCACGTGGACAGGGGATGGGGAGCAGTACTTC. Its translation: CASSTWTGDGEQYF.

This clonotype has ten or more counts. V and J are TRBV21-1 and TRBJ1-5; the table names TRBD1, a call not compared with the DNA. TRBV21-1 is termed a pseudogene. This CDR3 is 16 amino acids long. CDR3 loop: CASSKRQHYSNQPQHF. The CDR3 DNA follows: TGTGCCAGCAGCAAAAGACAGCACTATAGCAATCAGCCCCAGCATTTT.

About this clonotype: Just one base apart from a much larger clone, this may be a read error. This sequence joins TRBV20-1 and TRBJ2-3; 9 bases agree with TRBD2. Germline CDR1 reads DFQATT; CDR2 reads SNEGSKA (reference sequence). CDR3 length: 15 residues. V lost 5 bases, J lost 2 bases, and 8 bases stayed unmatched. The CDR3 sequence is CSALSGGTITDTQYF. The CDR3 bases are TGCAGTGCTTTGAGCGGGGGGACTATCACAGATACGCAGTATTTT.

This clonotype showed up many times. This chain uses TRBV4-1 with TRBJ1-4; tentative D call: TRBD1 (6 bases). Trimming took 2 bases from V and 0 from J, leaving 13 bases between them. The CDR3 length is 17 residues. Germline V gene data show CDR1 as MGHRA and CDR2 as YSYEKL. CDR3 nucleotides: TGCGCCAGCAGCCAATTACAGGGCCGTACAACTAATGAAAAACTGTTTTTT. It translates to CASSQLQGRTTNEKLFF.

This clonotype was detected ten times or more. The chain joins TRBV20-1 to TRBJ1-4; 7 bases agree with TRBD1. Germline V gene lookup returns CDR1 DFQATT and CDR2 SNEGSKA (reference sequence). CDR3 size: 14 residues. V lost 3 bases, J lost 7 bases, and 8 bases stayed unmatched. CDR3 nucleotide sequence: TGCAGTGCTAGTAGAGGGGGCGCAGGTGAAAAACTGTTTTTT. Residues: CSASRGGAGEKLFF.

This clonotype was counted many times. The V call is TRBV12-3 or TRBV12-4, the J call TRBJ2-7; no firm D call. Between the trimmed V and J ends, which lost 6 bases and 4 bases, there was a span of 13 bases. The CDR3 spans 13 residues. The CDR3: CASSPPAVYEQYF. The CDR3 DNA reads TGTGCCAGCAGCCCTCCGGCGGTATACGAGCAGTACTTC.

With regard to this clonotype: A much larger clone is a single base away; this may be a read error. This rearrangement joins TRBV11-3 to TRBJ1-1; D is unresolved. Per germline, CDR1 SGHNT and CDR2 YENEEA. The CDR3 covers 13 residues. This CDR3 is CARSLFGDTEAFF. The CDR3 DNA sequence: TGTGCCAGAAGCTTGTTCGGGGACACTGAAGCTTTCTTT. The variable domain in full, with the rest retrieved from reference TRBV11-3 and TRBJ1-1, is EAGVVQSPRYKIIEKKQPVAFWCNPISGHNTLYWYLQNLGQGPELLIRYENEEAVDDSQLPKDRFSAERLKGVDSTLKIQPAELGDSAVYLCARSLFGDTEAFFGQGTRLTVV.

The sample holds many counts of this clonotype. J is TRBJ1-1 and V is TRBV25-1; perhaps TRBD1 as D (6 bases). The CDR3 length is 15 residues. V was clipped by 1 base and J by 1 base, with 10 bases between them. The germline CDR1 and CDR2 sequences are MGHDK and SYGVNS. In DNA, the CDR3 is TGTGCCAGCAGTGAATCTAGGGGGGGGAACACTGAAGCTTTCTTT. It specifies CASSESRGGNTEAFF.

This clonotype occurred many times. Sequence at one end of the junction differs from germline and may be a read error. The gene calls are TRBV28 and TRBJ1-6; 9 nucleotides align to TRBD1. The CDR3 is 15 residues long. Germline V gene lookup returns CDR1 MDHEN and CDR2 SYDVKM. The CDR3 region has the DNA TGTGTCAGCAGTCCCCCGGGACAGGGAGTCGGGGCCCTCCACTTT. Translation gives CVSSPPGQGVGALHF.

The V and J genes are TRBV11-2 and TRBJ2-1; D call uncertain. Looked up from germline, CDR1 is SGHAT and CDR2 is FQNNGV. V was shortened by 5 bases and J by 7 bases, with 9 bases between the two germline ends. The CDR3 is 12 residues long. CDR3 coding DNA: TGTGCCAGCAGCGAAATTAAGAATGAGCAGTTCTTC. The encoded protein is CASSEIKNEQFF.

This clonotype was recorded many times. V gene TRBV4-2 combines with J gene TRBJ2-2; 9 nucleotides agree with TRBD1. With 4 bases clipped from V and 3 bases from J, the junction kept 6 bases outside the gene matches. Germline CDR1 is LGHNA and CDR2 is YNFKEQ. This CDR3 has 16 amino acids. The CDR3 nucleotides read TGTGCCAGCAGCCCTGGGGGACAGGGAGACACCGGGGAGCTGTTTTTT. Translating gives CASSPGGQGDTGELFF.

This clonotype has at least ten counts. One junction end disagrees with the germline gene, perhaps due to a read error. V is TRBV2 and J is TRBJ2-1; D is possibly TRBD1 or TRBD2 (6 bases each). Germline V gives CDR1 SNHLY, CDR2 FYNNEI. The CDR3 runs 16 residues. CDR3 DNA: TGTGCCAGCAGTGTTTCGGGCCCCGGGGGCCCCGACGGGTCGGATTTC. This gives the protein CASSVSGPGGPDGSDF. The whole variable domain, filled in from reference TRBV2 and TRBJ2-1, reads EPEVTQTPSHQVTQMGQEVILRCVPISNHLYFYWYRQILGQKVEFLVSFYNNEISEKSEIFDDQFSVERPDGSNFTLKIRSTKLEDSAMYFCASSVSGPGGPDGSDFGPGTRLTVL.

This clonotype was picked up many times. The chain uses TRBV12-3 or TRBV12-4 and TRBJ2-7; either TRBD1 or TRBD2 may fit D (5 bases each). The length of the CDR3 is 14 residues. V lost 6 bases and J 3 bases, leaving 15 bases between the germline ends. The CDR3 DNA reads as TGTGCCAGCAGCGGAGCAAGTGGGGGCTACGAGCAGTACTTC. Its translation is CASSGASGGYEQYF.

This clonotype came up a few times. The genes are TRBV20-1 and TRBJ2-5; 10 nucleotides align to TRBD2. V lost 1 base to trimming and J lost 1 base; unmatched junction nucleotides: 3. Germline CDR1 and CDR2: DFQATT and SNEGSKA (reference sequence). This CDR3 has 15 amino acids. The DNA for the CDR3 is TGCAGTGCTAGAGCTTGGACTAGCGGCCAAGAGACCCAGTACTTC. This encodes CSARAWTSGQETQYF.

This clonotype was counted ten times or more. The chain uses TRBV4-3 and TRBJ1-1; weak D call: TRBD1 (6 bases). This CDR3 spans 16 amino acids. The V end lost 3 bases, the J end lost 3 bases, and 17 bases lay between the germline ends. Germline values: CDR1 LGHNA, CDR2 YSLEER. The CDR3 bases are TGCGCCAGCAGCCAGCTACCAAGGGGGTCGCACACTGAAGCTTTCTTT. Encoded protein: CASSQLPRGSHTEAFF.

There are many counts of this clonotype. This chain uses TRBV7-2 with TRBJ2-3, with D possibly being TRBD1 (6 bases). Germline V lookup: CDR1 SGHTA, CDR2 FQGNSA. V was clipped by 3 bases and J by 6 bases, with 10 bases between them. The CDR3 totals 13 residues. Here the CDR3 DNA reads TGTGCCAGCAGCTTGGGGGCCCTGGATACGCAGTATTTT. The encoded protein is CASSLGALDTQYF.

The chain recombines TRBV20-1 with TRBJ1-6; TRBD1 is a possible D gene (5 bases). Trimming removed 3 bases at V and 7 bases at J, with 10 bases between. The germline CDR1 and CDR2 sequences are DFQATT and SNEGSKA (reference sequence). The CDR3 length is 13 residues. As DNA, the CDR3 is TGCAGTGCTAGCCCAGGGTCAAATTCACCCCTCCACTTT. Translated: CSASPGSNSPLHF.

This clonotype was counted ten times or more. V is TRBV5-1 and J is TRBJ2-6; the D call may be TRBD1 or TRBD2 (6 bases each). CDR1 and CDR2 from the germline V gene are SGHRS and YFSETQ. The V and J ends lost 0 bases and 4 bases respectively, with 17 bases between them. There are 18 residues in the CDR3. The CDR3 nucleotides are TGCGCCAGCAGCTTGGCCGAGGGGGGCCTTAGGGGGGCCAACGTCCTGACTTTC. This translates into CASSLAEGGLRGANVLTF.

This chain connects TRBV12-5 to TRBJ2-3; maybe TRBD2 (5 bases). Looked up from germline, CDR1 is LGHNT and CDR2 is FRNRAP. The CDR3 contains 17 residues. V was pared by 2 bases and J by 1 base, with 16 bases between. CDR3 bases: TGTGCTAGTGGTTTGTTTCCCGGGATTGGGCGCACAGATACGCAGTATTTT. Protein sequence: CASGLFPGIGRTDTQYF.

This clonotype came up many times. The V call is TRBV10-3, the J call TRBJ2-7; 8 bases agree with TRBD1. Losses at the gene ends were 7 bases for V and 5 bases for J; bases not matched to a gene: 10. Looked up from germline, CDR1 is ENHRY and CDR2 is SYGVKD. The CDR3 is 14 residues long. DNA for the CDR3: TGTGCCATCAACGACAGGGGTTCAGGGAACGAGCAGTACTTC. Translated, it gives CAINDRGSGNEQYF.

This clonotype was seen at least ten times. The chain is built from TRBV4-2 and TRBJ1-5; a possible D gene is TRBD1 (6 bases). The V end was cut by 3 bases, the J end by 1 base, with 10 bases between. CDR1 is LGHNA, CDR2 YNFKEQ, per germline. The CDR3 covers 15 residues. The CDR3 nucleotides read TGTGCCAGCAGCCAGGTTGACAGGAGCAATCAGCCCCAGCATTTT. It is translated as CASSQVDRSNQPQHF.

This clonotype came up once. This chain connects TRBV18 to TRBJ2-7; 10 bases align to TRBD1. Germline V gene sequence: CDR1 KGHSH, CDR2 LQKENI. The V gene end was trimmed by 6 bases and the J gene end by 3 bases; junction bases not matched to a gene: 8. This CDR3 comprises 15 residues. CDR3 in amino acids: CASSPTGQGGYEQYF. The CDR3 bases are TGTGCCAGCTCCCCTACCGGACAGGGGGGCTACGAGCAGTACTTC. The full variable domain, with the rest looked up from reference TRBV18 and TRBJ2-7, is NAGVMQNPRHLVRRRGQEARLRCSPMKGHSHVYWYRQLPEEGLKFMVYLQKENIIDESGMPKERFSAEFPKEGPSILRIQQVVRGDSAAYFCASSPTGQGGYEQYFGPGTRLTVT.

The sample holds many counts of this clonotype. The chain is built from TRBV6-4 and TRBJ1-1; a weak D match, TRBD1 (6 bases). The germline V and J ends were trimmed by 7 bases and 2 bases, with 11 bases remaining between them. The germline V gene has CDR1 MRHNA and CDR2 SNTAGT. This CDR3 has 13 amino acids. The chain's CDR3 is CASKGQPNTEAFF. CDR3 sequence (DNA): TGTGCCAGCAAGGGACAACCTAACACTGAAGCTTTCTTT.

With regard to this clonotype: One end of the junction fails to match germline, which may point to a read error. The rearrangement links TRBV6-6 to TRBJ1-5, with 7 bases that match TRBD1. The CDR3 runs to 15 residues. Germline assignment: CDR1 MNHNY and CDR2 SVGAGI (reference sequence). The CDR3: CAISYFDRVNQPQHF. Here the CDR3 DNA reads TGTGCCATCAGTTACTTTGACAGGGTCAATCAGCCCCAGCATTTT.